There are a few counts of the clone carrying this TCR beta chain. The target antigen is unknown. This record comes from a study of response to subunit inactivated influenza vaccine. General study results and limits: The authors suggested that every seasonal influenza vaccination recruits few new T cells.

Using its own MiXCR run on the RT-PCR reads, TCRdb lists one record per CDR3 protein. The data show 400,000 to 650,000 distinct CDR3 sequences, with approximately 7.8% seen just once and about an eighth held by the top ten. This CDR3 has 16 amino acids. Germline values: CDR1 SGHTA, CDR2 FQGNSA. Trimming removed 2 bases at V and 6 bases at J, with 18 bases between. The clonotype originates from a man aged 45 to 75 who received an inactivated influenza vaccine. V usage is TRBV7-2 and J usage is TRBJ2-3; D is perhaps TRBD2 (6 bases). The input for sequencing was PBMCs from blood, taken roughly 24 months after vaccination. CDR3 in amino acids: CASSLSGRGYADTQYF. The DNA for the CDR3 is TGTGCCAGCAGCTTAAGCGGGCGGGGCTATGCGGATACGCAGTATTTT.